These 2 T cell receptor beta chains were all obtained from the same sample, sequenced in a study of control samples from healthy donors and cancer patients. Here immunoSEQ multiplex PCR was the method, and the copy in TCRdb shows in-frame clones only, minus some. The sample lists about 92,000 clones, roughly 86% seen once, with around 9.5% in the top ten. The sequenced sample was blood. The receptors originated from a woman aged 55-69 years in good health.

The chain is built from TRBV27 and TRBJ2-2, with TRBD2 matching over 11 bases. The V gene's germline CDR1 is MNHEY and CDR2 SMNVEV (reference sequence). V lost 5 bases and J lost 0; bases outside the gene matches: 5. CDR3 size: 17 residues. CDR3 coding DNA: TGTGCCAGCAGTGCTACTAGCGGGAGTACGAACACCGGGGAGCTGTTTTTT. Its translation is CASSATSGSTNTGELFF.

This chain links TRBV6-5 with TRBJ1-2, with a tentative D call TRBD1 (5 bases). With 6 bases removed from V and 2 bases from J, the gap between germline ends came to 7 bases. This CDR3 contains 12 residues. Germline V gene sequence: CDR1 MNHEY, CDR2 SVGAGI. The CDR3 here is CASRDINYGYTF. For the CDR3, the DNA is TGTGCCAGCAGGGACATAAACTATGGCTACACCTTC.